One sample yielded the 19 T cell receptor beta chains listed below, sequenced in a study of cytomegalovirus exposure and HLA in healthy donors. It was with 60 Vbeta and 13 Jbeta primers that the PCR ran. Here immunoSEQ multiplex PCR was the method, and the copy in TCRdb shows in-frame clones only, minus some. In the table there are around 150,000 clones, 60% to 80% of which are singletons. Specimen: PBMCs. The receptors here all came from a male donor in good health and CMV-seronegative.

The table lists this clone with a count of one. V is TRBV21-1 and J is TRBJ1-1; the D call TRBD1 from the table was never checked on the DNA. TRBV21-1 is termed a pseudogene. The CDR3 is 16 residues long. Here the CDR3 reads CASSKGGDRANTEAFF. CDR3 in DNA: TGTGCCAGCAGCAAAGGGGGGGACAGGGCAAACACTGAAGCTTTCTTT.

In this sample, this clone turned up a few times. The chain employs TRBV4-1 and TRBJ2-7; 9 bases match TRBD2. CDR1 is MGHRA, CDR2 YSYEKL, per germline. J gave up 2 bases and V 3 bases, and 8 bases lay outside the gene matches. This CDR3 comprises 16 residues. The CDR3 loop is CASSQLEASGTYEQYF. As DNA, the CDR3 is TGCGCCAGCAGCCAGCTAGAGGCTAGCGGGACCTACGAGCAGTACTTC.

The rearrangement uses TRBV4-2 and TRBJ1-2, with TRBD1 matching 8 bases. Germline values: CDR1 LGHNA, CDR2 YNFKEQ. CDR3 length: 15 amino acids. Trimming cost V 2 bases and J 3 bases; bases outside gene matches: 5. The CDR3 coding sequence is TGTGCCAGCAGCCAATCCTGGACAGGGCACTATGGCTACACCTTC. It specifies CASSQSWTGHYGYTF.

This chain links TRBV29-1 with TRBJ2-3, with 7 bases lining up with TRBD2. Germline lookup yields CDR1 SQVTM and CDR2 ANQGSEA. The trim removed 6 bases at V and 2 bases at J, leaving 5 bases unmatched. There are 13 residues in the CDR3. In DNA, the CDR3 is TGCAGCGTGGTGGGGGGGACCACAGATACGCAGTATTTT. Its protein is CSVVGGTTDTQYF.

This clone was counted only a few times. The rearrangement uses TRBV30 and TRBJ2-7; TRBD2 matches at 10 bases. Germline CDR1 reads GTSNPN; CDR2 reads SVGIG (reference sequence). CDR3 length: 14 amino acids. V lost 1 base, J lost 0 bases, and 0 bases stayed unmatched. This CDR3 is CAWSGLAGSYEQYF. As DNA, the CDR3 is TGTGCCTGGAGTGGACTAGCGGGCTCCTACGAGCAGTACTTC.

CDR3 residues: CAWRTSGSMYF. DNA of the CDR3: TGTGCCTGGAGGACTAGCGGATCTATGTACTTC. The chain has TRBV30 and TRBJ2-5; 9 bases map to TRBD2. Germline V gene data show CDR1 as GTSNPN and CDR2 as SVGIG (reference sequence). V was pared by 3 bases and J by 13 bases, with 6 bases of the junction left unmatched. The CDR3 totals 11 residues.

This clone was found a few times. CDR3 sequence: CASSQAPIGTVGNTIYF. DNA for the CDR3: TGCGCCAGCAGCCAAGCTCCTATAGGGACAGTTGGAAACACCATATATTTT. The chain recombines TRBV4-3 with TRBJ1-3; 7 bases align to TRBD1. With V trimmed by 1 base and J by 3 bases, 9 bases remained unmatched. CDR1 and CDR2 (germline): LGHNA, YSLEER. This CDR3 comprises 17 residues.

The V call is TRBV28, the J call TRBJ2-7, with a weak D call TRBD2 (6 bases). Germline V CDR1 and CDR2: MDHEN, SYDVKM. V was cut by 4 bases and J by 2 bases, with 18 bases left in between. The CDR3 has 16 amino acids. CDR3 bases: TGTGCCAGCAGTTCCCATGCTGCGGGGACCACCTACGAGCAGTACTTC. Encoded protein: CASSSHAAGTTYEQYF.

The chain couples TRBV18 to TRBJ1-1; possible D gene TRBD1, 6 bases. This CDR3 has 14 residues. V lost 5 bases and J lost 0, with 10 bases in between. Germline loops: CDR1 KGHSH, CDR2 LQKENI. The chain's CDR3 is CASSSGAVNTEAFF. CDR3 sequence (DNA): TGTGCCAGCTCATCAGGGGCGGTGAACACTGAAGCTTTCTTT.

The gene calls are TRBV9 and TRBJ1-3, with 7 nucleotides matching TRBD1. There are 17 residues in the CDR3. From germline, CDR1 is SGDLS and CDR2 YYNGEE. After removal of 0 bases from V and 2 bases from J, the junction contained 8 bases not matched to a gene. The CDR3 nucleotides read TGTGCCAGCAGCGTAGCGTTCCAGGGGGACCCTGGAAACACCATATATTTT. Translation: CASSVAFQGDPGNTIYF.

CDR3 in amino acids: CASSRDGQGNSPLHF. Written as DNA, the CDR3 is TGTGCCAGCTCCCGAGATGGGCAAGGAAATTCACCCCTCCACTTT. V usage is TRBV18 and J usage is TRBJ1-6; D is unresolved. Germline-derived CDR1 and CDR2 are KGHSH and LQKENI. V was clipped by 6 bases and J by 7 bases, with 16 bases between them. The CDR3 is 15 residues long.

The V gene is TRBV4-2, the J gene TRBJ2-7; 7 bases agree with TRBD2. From germline, CDR1 is LGHNA and CDR2 YNFKEQ. V dropped 4 bases and J dropped 7; count of bases not matched to a gene: 22. CDR3 length: 18 residues. The CDR3 is CASSLAQSPGRAGGEQYF. In nucleotides, the CDR3 is TGTGCCAGCAGCCTTGCACAGTCCCCGGGAAGGGCCGGGGGGGAGCAGTACTTC.

The genes are TRBV5-4 and TRBJ2-3; TRBD1 aligns across 8 bases. After removal of 5 bases from V and 0 bases from J, the junction contained 2 bases not matched to a gene. Germline CDR1 and CDR2: SGHNT and YYREEE (reference sequence). This CDR3 comprises 14 residues. The CDR3 loop reads CASRRQGSTDTQYF. The CDR3, as DNA: TGTGCCAGCAGAAGACAGGGGAGCACAGATACGCAGTATTTT.

This clone was recorded once. The chain joins TRBV25-1 to TRBJ2-3, with D unclear. In germline, CDR1 is MGHDK, CDR2 SYGVNS. V was pared by 8 bases and J by 2 bases, with 5 bases between. CDR3 length: 11 residues. CDR3 sequence reads: CASGLTDTQYF. CDR3 nucleotide sequence: TGTGCCAGCGGGCTCACAGATACGCAGTATTTT.

The V and J genes are TRBV9 and TRBJ1-6; D not certain. The CDR3 loop spans 17 amino acids. Germline lookup yields CDR1 SGDLS and CDR2 YYNGEE. Trimming took 0 bases from V and 9 from J, leaving 19 bases between them. CDR3 sequence reads: CASSVEPRGRVGSPLHF. DNA of the CDR3: TGTGCCAGCAGCGTAGAACCCCGAGGGAGGGTTGGTTCACCCCTCCACTTT.

The chain employs TRBV7-7 and TRBJ2-5; D call uncertain. Trimming took off 3 bases at V and 4 bases at J, with 9 bases between the two ends. Germline assignment: CDR1 SSHAT and CDR2 FNYEAQ (reference sequence). This CDR3 has 13 amino acids. The CDR3 here is CASSFHYSETQYF. The CDR3 DNA reads as TGTGCCAGCAGCTTCCACTATTCAGAGACCCAGTACTTC.

This chain connects TRBV4-3 to TRBJ1-2, with 8 nucleotides matching TRBD1. The CDR3 consists of 16 residues. After removal of 4 bases from V and 5 bases from J, the junction contained 12 bases not matched to a gene. The germline gives CDR1 LGHNA, CDR2 YSLEER. The CDR3 sequence: CASSLLRGQDLYGYTF. CDR3 nucleotides: TGCGCCAGCAGCCTTTTAAGGGGACAGGATCTATATGGCTACACCTTC.

V usage is TRBV11-2 and J usage is TRBJ1-1, with D hard to call. The CDR3 has 14 residues. Trimming pared 0 bases from V and 1 base from J, leaving 6 bases between. Germline lookup yields CDR1 SGHAT and CDR2 FQNNGV. The CDR3 sequence is CASSLEPRNTEAFF. The CDR3 nucleotides read TGTGCCAGCAGCTTAGAACCGAGGAACACTGAAGCTTTCTTT.

The CDR3 nucleotides read TGTGCCAGTAGTATAGGACTGGCCTCTGGGGCCAACGTCCTGACTTTC. Translating gives CASSIGLASGANVLTF. The chain is built from TRBV19 and TRBJ2-6; D is unresolved. The CDR3 has 16 residues. Germline V CDR1 and CDR2: LNHDA, SQIVND (reference sequence). With 1 base removed from V and 0 bases from J, the gap between germline ends came to 7 bases.